This T cell receptor (beta chain) is from a study of shared clonotypes between healthy human individuals. Study-wide findings and caveats: Blood was the only sampled material, and tissue repertoires likely differ. Represented diversity, genetic and exposure-history alike, was limited by few donors.

Every subset's genomic DNA went evenly onto several immunoSEQ plates. Data came from immunoSEQ multiplex PCR; TCRdb stores just in-frame clones and leaves some out. The sample contains about 2,100,000 clones, roughly 91% of which appear only once. On this clone itself: Its antigen is still unknown.

CD8 cells classed as naive were CD45RO-negative and positively selected for CCR7, excluding terminally differentiated effector memory CD45RA+ cells. The CDR3 has 15 amino acids. V was pared by 7 bases and J by 6 bases, with 11 bases of the junction left unmatched. The germline gives CDR1 SQVTM, CDR2 ANQGSEA. Sequencing used naive CD8+ T cells from PBMCs. The rearrangement joins TRBV29-1 to TRBJ2-7; TRBD2 aligns across 14 bases. The TCR originated in a man younger than 35 in good health. Some clones in this sample may be carry-over from other donors' samples. CDR3 sequence reads: CSARTSGRTGVEQYF. The CDR3 region has the DNA TGCAGCGCTAGGACTAGCGGGAGGACGGGAGTCGAGCAGTACTTC.